This T cell receptor beta chain was observed in a study of T cells in Graves' hyperthyroidism and ophthalmopathy. Researchers amplified the TCR beta CDR3 regions from RNA transcripts. The study used the HTBI primer set for a first-round RT-PCR of the TCR CDR3. TCRdb reprocessed the multiplex PCR reads via MiXCR and lists one record per CDR3 protein. The sample shows 400,000 to 550,000 distinct CDR3 sequences, 14% of them seen only once. This clonotype was seen repeatedly, ten times or more. For Graves' hyperthyroidism to be stable, ophthalmopathy could not progress within 18 months. Uncontrolled infection, other autoimmune disease, pregnancy or lactation excluded patients. The CDR3 is 14 residues long. V gave up 1 base and J gave up 3 bases, with 9 bases separating them. Germline V gene lookup returns CDR1 MNHEY and CDR2 SMNVEV (reference sequence).

The sequenced sample was blood. The chain uses TRBV27 and TRBJ1-2; D gene unclear. This receptor was obtained from a woman aged 18 to 35 with Graves' hyperthyroidism. CDR3 DNA sequence: TGTGCCAGCAGTTTATTGGGGAGAGACTATGGCTACACCTTC. Translating it yields CASSLLGRDYGYTF.